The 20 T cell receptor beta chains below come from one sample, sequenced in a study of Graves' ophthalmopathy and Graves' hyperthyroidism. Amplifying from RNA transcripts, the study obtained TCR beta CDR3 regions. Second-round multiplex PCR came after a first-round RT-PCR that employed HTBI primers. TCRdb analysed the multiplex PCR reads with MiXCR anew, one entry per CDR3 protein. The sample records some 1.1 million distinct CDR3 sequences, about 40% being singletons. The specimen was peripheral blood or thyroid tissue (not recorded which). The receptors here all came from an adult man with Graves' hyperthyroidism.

The CDR3 loop reads CASSITWTVSYEQYF. The DNA for the CDR3 is TGTGCCAGTAGTATAACCTGGACCGTCTCCTACGAGCAGTACTTC. This chain uses TRBV19 with TRBJ2-7; D unclear. The CDR3 spans 15 residues. V lost 2 bases and J 0 bases, leaving 11 bases between the germline ends. Germline loops: CDR1 LNHDA, CDR2 SQIVND (reference sequence).

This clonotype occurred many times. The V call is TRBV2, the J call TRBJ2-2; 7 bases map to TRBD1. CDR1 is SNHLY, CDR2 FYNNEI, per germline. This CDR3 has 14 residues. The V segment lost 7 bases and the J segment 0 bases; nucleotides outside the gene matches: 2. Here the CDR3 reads CASKGTANTGELFF. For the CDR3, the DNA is TGTGCCAGCAAGGGGACAGCGAACACCGGGGAGCTGTTTTTT.

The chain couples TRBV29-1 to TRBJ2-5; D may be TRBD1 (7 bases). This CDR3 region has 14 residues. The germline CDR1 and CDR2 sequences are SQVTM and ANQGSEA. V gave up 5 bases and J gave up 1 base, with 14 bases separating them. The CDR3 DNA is TGCAGCGTTCGCGGGACAGCCATCCAAGAGACCCAGTACTTC. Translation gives CSVRGTAIQETQYF.

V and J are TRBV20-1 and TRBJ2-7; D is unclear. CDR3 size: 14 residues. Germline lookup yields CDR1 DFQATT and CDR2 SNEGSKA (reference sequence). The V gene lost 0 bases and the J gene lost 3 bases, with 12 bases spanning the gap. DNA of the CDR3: TGCAGTGCTAGAGATCCGTCCCTTTTCTACGAGCAGTACTTC. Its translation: CSARDPSLFYEQYF.

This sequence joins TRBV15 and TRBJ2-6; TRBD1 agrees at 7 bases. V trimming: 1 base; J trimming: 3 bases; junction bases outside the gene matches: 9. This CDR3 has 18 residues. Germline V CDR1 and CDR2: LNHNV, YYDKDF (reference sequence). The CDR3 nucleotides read TGTGCCACCAGCAGAGCGCGACAGGGTGCAAGTGGGGCCAACGTCCTGACTTTC. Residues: CATSRARQGASGANVLTF.

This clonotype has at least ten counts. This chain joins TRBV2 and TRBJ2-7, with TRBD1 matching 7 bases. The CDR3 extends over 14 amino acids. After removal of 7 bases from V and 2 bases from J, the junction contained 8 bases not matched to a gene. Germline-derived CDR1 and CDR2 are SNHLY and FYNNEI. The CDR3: CASKTGTVPYEQYF. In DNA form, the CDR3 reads TGTGCCAGCAAGACCGGGACAGTTCCCTACGAGCAGTACTTC.

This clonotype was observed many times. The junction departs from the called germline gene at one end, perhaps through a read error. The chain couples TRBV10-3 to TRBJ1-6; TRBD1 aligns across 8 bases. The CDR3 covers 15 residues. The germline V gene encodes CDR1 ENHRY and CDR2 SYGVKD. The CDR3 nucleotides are TGTGCCAGCAGTGCCAAGGACAGGGACAATTCACCCCTCCACTTT. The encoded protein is CASSAKDRDNSPLHF.

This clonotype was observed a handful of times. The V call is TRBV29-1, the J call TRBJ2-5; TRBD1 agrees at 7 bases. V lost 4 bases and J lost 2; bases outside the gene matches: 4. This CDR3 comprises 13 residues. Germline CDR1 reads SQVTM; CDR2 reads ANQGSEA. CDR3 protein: CSVGTGVQETQYF. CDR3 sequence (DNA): TGCAGCGTTGGGACAGGAGTTCAAGAGACCCAGTACTTC. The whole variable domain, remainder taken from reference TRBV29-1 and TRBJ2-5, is SAVISQKPSRDICQRGTSLTIQCQVDSQVTMMFWYRQQPGQSLTLIATANQGSEATYESGFVIDKFPISRPNLTFSTLTVSNMSPEDSSIYLCSVGTGVQETQYFGPGTRLLVL.

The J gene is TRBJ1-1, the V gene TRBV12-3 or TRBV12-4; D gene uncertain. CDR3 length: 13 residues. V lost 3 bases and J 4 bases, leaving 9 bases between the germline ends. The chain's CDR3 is CASSFLEGTEAFF. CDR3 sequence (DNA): TGTGCCAGCAGTTTCCTGGAGGGCACTGAAGCTTTCTTT.

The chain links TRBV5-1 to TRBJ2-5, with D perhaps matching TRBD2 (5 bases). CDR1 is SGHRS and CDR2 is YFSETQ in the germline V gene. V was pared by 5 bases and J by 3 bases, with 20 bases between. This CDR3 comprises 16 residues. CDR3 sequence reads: CASSPSRPDGEETQYF. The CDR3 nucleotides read TGCGCCAGCAGTCCTTCTAGACCCGACGGGGAAGAGACCCAGTACTTC.

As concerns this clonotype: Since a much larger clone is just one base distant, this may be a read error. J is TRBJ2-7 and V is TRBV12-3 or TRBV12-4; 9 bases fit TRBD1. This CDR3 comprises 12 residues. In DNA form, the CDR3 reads TGTGCCAGCAGGGAAACAGGGGGCGAGAAGTACTTC. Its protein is CASRETGGEKYF.

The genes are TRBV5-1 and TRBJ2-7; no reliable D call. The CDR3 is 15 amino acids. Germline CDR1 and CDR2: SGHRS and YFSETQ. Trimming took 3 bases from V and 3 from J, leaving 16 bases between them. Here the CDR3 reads CASSSGLTSHYEQYF. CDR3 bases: TGCGCCAGCAGCTCCGGCCTGACCAGCCACTACGAGCAGTACTTC. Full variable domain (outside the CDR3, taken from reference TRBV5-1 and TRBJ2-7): KAGVTQTPRYLIKTRGQQVTLSCSPISGHRSVSWYQQTPGQGLQFLFEYFSETQRNKGNFPGRFSGRQFSNSRSEMNVSTLELGDSALYLCASSSGLTSHYEQYFGPGTRLTVT.

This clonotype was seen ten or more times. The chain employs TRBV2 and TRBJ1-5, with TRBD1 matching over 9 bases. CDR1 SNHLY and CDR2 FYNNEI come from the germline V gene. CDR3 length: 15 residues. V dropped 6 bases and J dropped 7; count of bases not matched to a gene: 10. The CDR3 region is CASRNPGQGSQPQHF. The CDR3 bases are TGTGCCAGCAGAAATCCGGGACAGGGAAGCCAGCCCCAGCATTTT.

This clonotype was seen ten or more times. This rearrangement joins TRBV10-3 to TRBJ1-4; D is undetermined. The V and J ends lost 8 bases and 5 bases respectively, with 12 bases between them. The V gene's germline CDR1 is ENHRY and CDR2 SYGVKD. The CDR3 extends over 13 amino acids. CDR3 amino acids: CAISAGGNEKLFF. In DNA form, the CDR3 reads TGTGCCATCTCGGCAGGAGGCAATGAAAAACTGTTTTTT.

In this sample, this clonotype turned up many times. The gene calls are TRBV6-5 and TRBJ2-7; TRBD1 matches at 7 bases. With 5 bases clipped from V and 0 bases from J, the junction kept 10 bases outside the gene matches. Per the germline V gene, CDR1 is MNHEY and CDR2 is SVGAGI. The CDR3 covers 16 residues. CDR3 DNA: TGTGCCAGCAGTAGGTGGGCCGGGACAGTCTCCTACGAGCAGTACTTC. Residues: CASSRWAGTVSYEQYF.

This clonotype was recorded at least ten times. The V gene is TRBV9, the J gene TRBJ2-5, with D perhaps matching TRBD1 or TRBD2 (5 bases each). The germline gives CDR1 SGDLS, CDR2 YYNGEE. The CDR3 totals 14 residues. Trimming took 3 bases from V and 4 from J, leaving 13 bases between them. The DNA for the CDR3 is TGTGCCAGCAGCGGTCGGGACGCCCCAGAGACCCAGTACTTC. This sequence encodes CASSGRDAPETQYF.

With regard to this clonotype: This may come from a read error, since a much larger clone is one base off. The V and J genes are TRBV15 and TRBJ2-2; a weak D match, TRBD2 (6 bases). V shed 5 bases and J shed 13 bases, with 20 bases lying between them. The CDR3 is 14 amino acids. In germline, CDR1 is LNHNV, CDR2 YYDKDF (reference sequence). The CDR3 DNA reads TGTGCCACCAGCGGTGAAATAGACGGGAGTGGGCTGTTTTTT. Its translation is CATSGEIDGSGLFF.

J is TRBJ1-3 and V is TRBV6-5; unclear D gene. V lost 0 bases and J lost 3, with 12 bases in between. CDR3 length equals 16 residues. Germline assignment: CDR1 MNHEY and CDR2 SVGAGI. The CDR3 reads CASSYSSYSSGNTIYF. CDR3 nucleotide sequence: TGTGCCAGCAGTTACTCGTCATACAGTAGTGGAAACACCATATATTTT.

This CDR3 is CASSEAEGGIYGYTF. CDR3 sequence (DNA): TGTGCCAGCAGTGAAGCTGAGGGAGGAATCTATGGCTACACCTTC. V gene TRBV2 combines with J gene TRBJ1-2; D gene ambiguous. The germline V gene encodes CDR1 SNHLY and CDR2 FYNNEI. V shed 0 bases and J shed 4 bases, with 12 bases lying between them. The CDR3 consists of 15 residues.

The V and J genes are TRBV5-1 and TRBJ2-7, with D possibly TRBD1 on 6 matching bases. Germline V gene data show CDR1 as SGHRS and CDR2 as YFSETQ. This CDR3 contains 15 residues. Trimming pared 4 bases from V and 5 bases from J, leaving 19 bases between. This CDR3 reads CASSDRQARGHEQYF. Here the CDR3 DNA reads TGCGCCAGCAGCGATCGACAGGCGAGAGGCCACGAGCAGTACTTC.